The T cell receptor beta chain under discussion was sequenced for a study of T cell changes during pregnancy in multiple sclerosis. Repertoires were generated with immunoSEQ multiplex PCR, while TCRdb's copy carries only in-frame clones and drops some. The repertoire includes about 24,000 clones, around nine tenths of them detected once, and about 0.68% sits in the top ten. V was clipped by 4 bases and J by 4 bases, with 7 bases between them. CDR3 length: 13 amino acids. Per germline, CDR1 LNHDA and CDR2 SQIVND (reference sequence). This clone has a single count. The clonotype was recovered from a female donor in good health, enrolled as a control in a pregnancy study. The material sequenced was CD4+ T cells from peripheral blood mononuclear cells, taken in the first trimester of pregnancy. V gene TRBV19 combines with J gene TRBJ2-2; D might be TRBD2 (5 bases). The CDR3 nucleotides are TGTGCCAGTAGTACCCGGGGCACCGGGGAGCTGTTTTTT. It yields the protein CASSTRGTGELFF. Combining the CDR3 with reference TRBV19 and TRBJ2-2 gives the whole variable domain DGGITQSPKYLFRKEGQNVTLSCEQNLNHDAMYWYRQDPGQGLRLIYYSQIVNDFQKGDIAEGYSVSREKKESFPLTVTSAQKNPTAFYLCASSTRGTGELFFGEGSRLTVL.